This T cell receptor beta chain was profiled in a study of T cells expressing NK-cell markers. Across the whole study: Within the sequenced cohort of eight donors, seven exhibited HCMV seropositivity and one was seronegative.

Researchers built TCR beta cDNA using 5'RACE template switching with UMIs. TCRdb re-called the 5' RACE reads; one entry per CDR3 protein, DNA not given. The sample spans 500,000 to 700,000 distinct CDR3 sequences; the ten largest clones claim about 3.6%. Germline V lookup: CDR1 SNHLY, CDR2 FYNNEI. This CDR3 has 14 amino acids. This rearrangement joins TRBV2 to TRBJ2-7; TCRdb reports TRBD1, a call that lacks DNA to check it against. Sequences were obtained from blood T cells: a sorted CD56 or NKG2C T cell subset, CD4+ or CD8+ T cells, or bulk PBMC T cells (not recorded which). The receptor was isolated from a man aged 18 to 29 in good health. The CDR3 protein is CASSEWQGTGEQYF.